A selection of T cell receptor beta chains follows, all from one sample in a study of shared clonotypes between healthy human individuals. Assay used: immunoSEQ multiplex PCR; TCRdb lists only in-frame clones, some missing. The sample shows about 1 million clones, roughly 80% of them seen only once. The sample consisted of memory CD4+ T cells sorted from blood. These TCRs come from a young man in good health. Each CDR3 is given with its conserved first and last residue. Fields, in order: V gene, clone size, D gene, J gene, CDR3 protein, CDR3 DNA. A D gene is named only where the DNA matches it firmly. For some rows the clone size is stated as once, few or many, or as a class when expanded; others skip it.

v_gene: TRBV10-2
abundance: -
d_gene: TRBD2
j_gene: TRBJ2-3
CDR3aa: CASSWTSGSSDTQYF
CDR3nt: TGCGCCAGCAGTTGGACTAGCGGGAGCTCAGATACGCAGTATTTT

v_gene: TRBV5-1
abundance: -
d_gene: -
j_gene: TRBJ2-7
CDR3aa: CASSAGLPGPYEQYF
CDR3nt: TGCGCCAGCAGCGCGGGACTGCCCGGCCCCTACGAGCAGTACTTC

v_gene: TRBV6-5
abundance: -
d_gene: -
j_gene: TRBJ1-6
CDR3aa: CASSYGQRVYSPLHF
CDR3nt: TGTGCCAGCAGTTACGGTCAGAGGGTTTATTCACCCCTCCACTTT

v_gene: TRBV6-5
abundance: once
d_gene: -
j_gene: TRBJ2-3
CDR3aa: CASSYLAGSGTDTQYF
CDR3nt: TGTGCCAGCAGTTACCTGGCGGGGTCGGGCACAGATACGCAGTATTTT

v_gene: TRBV4-1
abundance: -
d_gene: TRBD1
j_gene: TRBJ2-5
CDR3aa: CASSQEPGAGGQETQYF
CDR3nt: TGCGCCAGCAGCCAAGAACCCGGGGCAGGGGGCCAAGAGACCCAGTACTTC

v_gene: TRBV7-6
abundance: -
d_gene: -
j_gene: TRBJ1-5
CDR3aa: CASSPGVNSNQPQHF
CDR3nt: TGTGCCAGCAGCCCTGGGGTGAATAGCAATCAGCCCCAGCATTTT

v_gene: TRBV19
abundance: once
d_gene: TRBD2
j_gene: TRBJ2-2
CDR3aa: CAAGLAGIEGELFF
CDR3nt: TGTGCCGCAGGACTAGCCGGTATTGAGGGGGAGCTGTTTTTT

v_gene: TRBV7-2
abundance: -
d_gene: -
j_gene: TRBJ2-7
CDR3aa: CASSLVGGNSYEQYF
CDR3nt: TGTGCCAGCAGCTTAGTGGGCGGGAATTCCTACGAGCAGTACTTC

v_gene: TRBV27
abundance: once
d_gene: -
j_gene: TRBJ2-1
CDR3aa: CASSLYYSYNEQFF
CDR3nt: TGTGCCAGCAGTTTATACTACAGTTACAATGAGCAGTTCTTC

v_gene: TRBV30
abundance: -
d_gene: -
j_gene: TRBJ2-6
CDR3aa: CAWSVGAANVLTF
CDR3nt: TGTGCCTGGAGTGTAGGAGCGGCCAACGTCCTGACTTTC

v_gene: TRBV27
abundance: -
d_gene: -
j_gene: TRBJ1-4
CDR3aa: CASSLMASGEKLFF
CDR3nt: TGTGCCAGCAGTTTAATGGCTTCTGGTGAAAAACTGTTTTTT

v_gene: TRBV7-9
abundance: -
d_gene: TRBD1
j_gene: TRBJ2-3
CDR3aa: CASSLTGVSTDTQYF
CDR3nt: TGTGCCAGCAGCCTGACAGGGGTCAGCACAGATACGCAGTATTTT

v_gene: TRBV27
abundance: -
d_gene: TRBD1
j_gene: TRBJ2-1
CDR3aa: CASRRTGGASYNEQFF
CDR3nt: TGTGCCAGCAGGAGAACAGGGGGCGCCTCCTACAATGAGCAGTTCTTC

v_gene: TRBV10-3
abundance: -
d_gene: -
j_gene: TRBJ2-3
CDR3aa: CAISRTLGTDTQYF
CDR3nt: TGTGCCATCAGCCGAACTTTGGGCACAGATACGCAGTATTTT

v_gene: TRBV9
abundance: -
d_gene: TRBD2
j_gene: TRBJ2-1
CDR3aa: CASSGSGSYPGNEQFF
CDR3nt: TGTGCCAGCAGCGGTAGCGGGAGCTACCCGGGGAATGAGCAGTTCTTC

v_gene: TRBV7-9
abundance: once
d_gene: TRBD1
j_gene: TRBJ1-6
CDR3aa: CASSLTTGGNSPLHF
CDR3nt: TGTGCCAGCAGCTTAACGACAGGGGGTAATTCACCCCTCCACTTT

v_gene: TRBV27
abundance: -
d_gene: -
j_gene: TRBJ2-7
CDR3aa: CASSKTPGQSYEQYF
CDR3nt: TGTGCCAGCAGTAAAACCCCGGGCCAGTCCTACGAGCAGTACTTC

v_gene: TRBV6-4
abundance: -
d_gene: TRBD1
j_gene: TRBJ1-2
CDR3aa: CASSDRTGANYGYTF
CDR3nt: TGTGCCAGCAGTGACCGGACAGGGGCTAACTATGGCTACACCTTC

v_gene: TRBV23-1
abundance: few
d_gene: -
j_gene: TRBJ1-2
CDR3aa: CASSHRKGGNYGYTF
CDR3nt: TGCGCCAGCAGTCATCGTAAAGGGGGTAACTATGGCTACACCTTC

v_gene: TRBV4-3
abundance: -
d_gene: TRBD1
j_gene: TRBJ2-1
CDR3aa: CASSQGNFGQEANEQFF
CDR3nt: TGCGCCAGCAGCCAGGGGAACTTCGGACAGGAAGCCAATGAGCAGTTCTTC

v_gene: TRBV7-8
abundance: -
d_gene: TRBD2
j_gene: TRBJ2-3
CDR3aa: CASSLSASGGPSTDTQYF
CDR3nt: TGTGCCAGCAGCTTATCGGCTAGCGGGGGGCCTAGCACAGATACGCAGTATTTT

v_gene: TRBV7-9
abundance: -
d_gene: TRBD1
j_gene: TRBJ2-2
CDR3aa: CASSLGGQWTGELFF
CDR3nt: TGTGCCAGCAGCTTAGGGGGACAGTGGACCGGGGAGCTGTTTTTT

v_gene: TRBV14
abundance: -
d_gene: -
j_gene: TRBJ2-1
CDR3aa: CASSQYGGNEQFF
CDR3nt: TGTGCCAGCAGCCAATACGGGGGCAATGAGCAGTTCTTC